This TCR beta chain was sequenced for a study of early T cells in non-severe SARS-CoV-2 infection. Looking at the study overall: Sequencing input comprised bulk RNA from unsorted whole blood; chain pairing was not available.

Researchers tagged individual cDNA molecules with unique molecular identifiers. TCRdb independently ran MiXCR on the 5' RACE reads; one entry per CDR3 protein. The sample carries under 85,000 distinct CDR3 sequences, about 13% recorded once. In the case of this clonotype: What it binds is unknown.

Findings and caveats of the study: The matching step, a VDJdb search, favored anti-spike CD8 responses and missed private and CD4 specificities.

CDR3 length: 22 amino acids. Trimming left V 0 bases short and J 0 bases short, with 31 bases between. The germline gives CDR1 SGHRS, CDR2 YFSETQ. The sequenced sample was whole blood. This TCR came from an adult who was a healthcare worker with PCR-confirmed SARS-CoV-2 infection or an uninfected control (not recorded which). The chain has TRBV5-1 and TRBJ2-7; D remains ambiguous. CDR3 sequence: CASSLDPWAPLRPGSSSYEQYF. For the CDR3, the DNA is TGCGCCAGCAGCTTGGACCCCTGGGCGCCGCTAAGACCGGGTTCCAGCTCCTACGAGCAGTACTTC. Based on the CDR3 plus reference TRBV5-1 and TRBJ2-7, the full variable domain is KAGVTQTPRYLIKTRGQQVTLSCSPISGHRSVSWYQQTPGQGLQFLFEYFSETQRNKGNFPGRFSGRQFSNSRSEMNVSTLELGDSALYLCASSLDPWAPLRPGSSSYEQYFGPGTRLTVT.